Below are 31 T cell receptor beta chains sequenced from a single sample in a study of cytomegalovirus exposure and HLA in healthy donors. With 60 Vbeta and 13 Jbeta primers, the PCR was carried out. Only in-frame clones appear in the TCRdb table, and some are missing; sequencing was by immunoSEQ multiplex PCR. Of around 160,000 clones in the sample, around 76% were seen once. The specimen sequenced was PBMCs. The receptors derive from a woman in her thirties or forties in good health and CMV-seronegative.

The chain combines TRBV9 with TRBJ2-5; maybe TRBD2 (6 bases). V was shortened by 3 bases and J by 1 base, with 13 bases between the two germline ends. The CDR3 runs to 15 residues. Per germline, CDR1 SGDLS and CDR2 YYNGEE. CDR3 sequence reads: CASSAHGGIQETQYF. The CDR3 DNA is TGTGCCAGCAGCGCCCACGGCGGGATCCAAGAGACCCAGTACTTC.

This clone appeared a single time. The chain recombines TRBV6-5 with TRBJ1-1, with D maybe TRBD1 (5 bases). The CDR3 sequence is 13 residues long. The V end was cut by 1 base, the J end by 4 bases, with 7 bases between. Germline values: CDR1 MNHEY, CDR2 SVGAGI. CDR3 in DNA: TGTGCCAGCAGTTACTTGGGGGGCACTGAAGCTTTCTTT. It is translated as CASSYLGGTEAFF.

The V and J genes are TRBV5-1 and TRBJ1-1, with TRBD1 matching over 8 bases. The CDR3 contains 15 residues. With V trimmed by 4 bases and J by 3 bases, 8 bases remained unmatched. Germline CDR1 SGHRS, CDR2 YFSETQ. The CDR3, as DNA: TGCGCCAGCAGCCGCAGGGGGCGCGGGGACACTGAAGCTTTCTTT. It yields the protein CASSRRGRGDTEAFF.

The chain links TRBV29-1 to TRBJ2-3, with TRBD2 as a possible D gene (5 bases). Germline CDR1 reads SQVTM; CDR2 reads ANQGSEA. V was trimmed by 4 bases and J by 6 bases, leaving 11 bases between them. The CDR3 sequence is 12 residues long. The CDR3 loop reads CSVGVPGDTQYF. CDR3 DNA: TGCAGCGTTGGGGTCCCGGGGGATACGCAGTATTTT.

This sequence joins TRBV19 and TRBJ2-5; 9 bases fit TRBD2. The V segment lost 2 bases and the J segment 5 bases; nucleotides outside the gene matches: 3. The CDR3 sequence is 14 residues long. The V gene's germline CDR1 is LNHDA and CDR2 SQIVND (reference sequence). The CDR3 DNA reads as TGTGCCAGTAGTATAAGGAGCGGGGGGGAGACCCAGTACTTC. Translating gives CASSIRSGGETQYF.

The J gene is TRBJ2-7, the V gene TRBV6-6; D might be TRBD2 (5 bases). Per the germline V gene, CDR1 is MNHNY and CDR2 is SVGAGI (reference sequence). This CDR3 region has 13 residues. Trimming left V 5 bases short and J 4 bases short, with 12 bases between. The CDR3 nucleotides read TGTGCCAGCAGTACTAGACCACAATACGAGCAGTACTTC. It is translated as CASSTRPQYEQYF.

V gene TRBV6-5 combines with J gene TRBJ2-5; D call uncertain. V gave up 4 bases and J gave up 4 bases, with 7 bases separating them. The CDR3 is made up of 12 amino acids. Germline V gene sequence: CDR1 MNHEY, CDR2 SVGAGI. The CDR3 sequence is CASSFLGETQYF. The DNA for the CDR3 is TGTGCCAGCAGTTTCCTAGGAGAGACCCAGTACTTC.

The V gene is TRBV2, the J gene TRBJ2-3; 8 positions agree with TRBD1. V shed 3 bases and J 4 bases; nucleotides not matched to a gene: 9. The CDR3 runs to 16 residues. Germline lookup yields CDR1 SNHLY and CDR2 FYNNEI. The CDR3 DNA reads as TGTGCCAGCAGTGAGACAGGGGCGCCGGGCCCAGATACGCAGTATTTT. It yields the protein CASSETGAPGPDTQYF.

This clone was seen a single time. This chain links TRBV28 with TRBJ1-1; maybe TRBD1 (6 bases). Trimming left V 5 bases short and J 0 bases short, with 13 bases between. Germline CDR1 and CDR2: MDHEN and SYDVKM. The CDR3 has 15 amino acids. The CDR3 reads CASSPGTLMNTEAFF. The CDR3 DNA sequence: TGTGCCAGCAGTCCAGGGACACTTATGAACACTGAAGCTTTCTTT. The whole variable domain, remainder taken from reference TRBV28 and TRBJ1-1, is DVKVTQSSRYLVKRTGEKVFLECVQDMDHENMFWYRQDPGLGLRLIYFSYDVKMKEKGDIPEGYSVSREKKERFSLILESASTNQTSMYLCASSPGTLMNTEAFFGQGTRLTVV.

The chain joins TRBV7-6 to TRBJ2-2, with unresolved D. Germline V lookup: CDR1 SGHVS, CDR2 FNYEAQ. Trimming cost V 1 base and J 3 bases, with 15 bases left between them. The CDR3 is made up of 17 amino acids. The CDR3 sequence is CASSLGARSDHTGELFF. CDR3 in DNA: TGTGCCAGCAGCTTAGGGGCCCGGTCTGACCACACCGGGGAGCTGTTTTTT.

V gene TRBV2 combines with J gene TRBJ2-1; D not certain. The CDR3 contains 14 residues. Germline lookup yields CDR1 SNHLY and CDR2 FYNNEI. V lost 7 bases and J lost 0, with 10 bases in between. CDR3 sequence: CASTGLSSYNEQFF. CDR3 bases: TGTGCCAGCACGGGTCTAAGCTCCTACAATGAGCAGTTCTTC. Supplemented by reference TRBV2 and TRBJ2-1, the full variable domain reads EPEVTQTPSHQVTQMGQEVILRCVPISNHLYFYWYRQILGQKVEFLVSFYNNEISEKSEIFDDQFSVERPDGSNFTLKIRSTKLEDSAMYFCASTGLSSYNEQFFGPGTRLTVL.

This clone was seen a few times. V and J are TRBV7-9 and TRBJ2-7, with TRBD2 matching over 7 bases. V gave up 2 bases and J gave up 3 bases; unmatched junction bases: 4. CDR1 and CDR2 (germline): SEHNR, FQNEAQ (reference sequence). This CDR3 contains 14 residues. CDR3 protein: CASSLSGTNYEQYF. In DNA, the CDR3 is TGTGCCAGCAGCTTATCCGGGACTAACTACGAGCAGTACTTC.

The V call is TRBV7-8, the J call TRBJ2-7; 7 bases are a match to TRBD2. V trimming: 1 base; J trimming: 4 bases; junction bases outside the gene matches: 7. The CDR3 runs 15 residues. Per germline, CDR1 SGHVS and CDR2 FQNEAQ. The CDR3 bases are TGTGCCAGCAGCTTAGGAGAGGCGGGGGTTTACGAGCAGTACTTC. It codes for CASSLGEAGVYEQYF.

The rearrangement joins TRBV11-2 to TRBJ2-7; 9 bases fit TRBD2. After removal of 1 base from V and 5 bases from J, the junction contained 12 bases not matched to a gene. The germline V gene has CDR1 SGHAT and CDR2 FQNNGV. The CDR3 covers 17 residues. The CDR3 DNA sequence: TGTGCCAGCAGCTTAGGATCACTAGCGGGTAAAGAACACGAGCAGTACTTC. Encoded protein: CASSLGSLAGKEHEQYF.

The V call is TRBV27, the J call TRBJ2-1; possibly TRBD1 for D (6 bases). With 1 base removed from V and 8 bases from J, the gap between germline ends came to 21 bases. Germline V gene lookup returns CDR1 MNHEY and CDR2 SMNVEV (reference sequence). The CDR3 contains 17 residues. The CDR3 sequence is CASSLWGTPRELHEQFF. In nucleotides, the CDR3 is TGTGCCAGCAGTTTATGGGGGACACCCCGTGAGCTTCATGAGCAGTTCTTC.

This clone was found once. Its ends do not fully match the called genes, so a read error is possible. The gene calls are TRBV7-7 and TRBJ2-5; no clear D. Germline CDR1 reads SSHAT; CDR2 reads FNYEAQ (reference sequence). The CDR3 consists of 13 residues. In nucleotides, the CDR3 is TGTGCTAGCAGCTTAGGCAGGCAAGAGACCCAGTACTTC. This gives the protein CASSLGRQETQYF.

This clone was picked up a small number of times. This sequence joins TRBV28 and TRBJ2-1, with 9 nucleotides matching TRBD2. The V and J ends lost 7 bases and 10 bases, in that order; junction bases with no gene match: 17. Germline CDR1 and CDR2: MDHEN and SYDVKM. CDR3 length: 16 amino acids. The CDR3 nucleotides read TGTGCCAGCATCCCCCTCGAACTAGCGGGCTCGGGGGAGCAGTTCTTC. Translation: CASIPLELAGSGEQFF.

The J gene is TRBJ1-1, the V gene TRBV13, with D unclear. From germline, CDR1 is PRHDT and CDR2 FYEKMQ (reference sequence). The CDR3 sequence is 13 residues long. V was trimmed by 4 bases and J by 5 bases, leaving 11 bases between them. CDR3 in amino acids: CASSYPDRTEAFF. The CDR3 nucleotides are TGTGCCAGCAGCTACCCCGATAGAACTGAAGCTTTCTTT.

The chain joins TRBV7-2 to TRBJ1-5; D is unclear. With 1 base removed from V and 4 bases from J, the gap between germline ends came to 5 bases. Germline V gene lookup returns CDR1 SGHTA and CDR2 FQGNSA. The CDR3 has 13 residues. The CDR3, as DNA: TGTGCCAGCAGCTTAGAACAAAATCAGCCCCAGCATTTT. Protein: CASSLEQNQPQHF.

The gene calls are TRBV6-6 and TRBJ2-1; no clear D gene. V lost 7 bases and J lost 3, with 10 bases in between. The CDR3 has 13 amino acids. Germline V lookup: CDR1 MNHNY, CDR2 SVGAGI (reference sequence). The CDR3 here is CASISQIYNEQFF. The CDR3 DNA reads TGTGCCAGCATATCACAAATCTACAATGAGCAGTTCTTC.

This clone has a single count. V and J are TRBV27 and TRBJ1-6; D may be TRBD1 (6 bases). Trimming cost V 6 bases and J 9 bases, with 24 bases left between them. CDR3 size: 17 residues. CDR1 MNHEY and CDR2 SMNVEV come from the germline V gene (reference sequence). The CDR3 loop reads CASRLRGNYDYGSPLHF. The CDR3 DNA sequence: TGTGCCAGCAGACTTAGGGGGAATTATGATTATGGTTCACCCCTCCACTTT.

The chain is built from TRBV6-1 and TRBJ2-7, with 8 bases aligning to TRBD2. The CDR3 is 12 amino acids. The junction had 3 bases not matched to a gene; V was cut back by 10 bases and J by 1 base. Germline loops: CDR1 MNHNS, CDR2 SASEGT. CDR3 nucleotides: TGTGCCACAACTAGCGGATCCTACGAGCAGTACTTC. It specifies CATTSGSYEQYF.

This clone was observed a few times. The genes are TRBV7-9 and TRBJ2-7; maybe TRBD1 (6 bases). V lost 5 bases, J lost 3 bases, and 14 bases lay in between. The CDR3 covers 14 residues. Germline assignment: CDR1 SEHNR and CDR2 FQNEAQ (reference sequence). CDR3: CASSPGGSRYEQYF. DNA for the CDR3: TGTGCCAGCAGCCCTGGGGGCAGCCGCTACGAGCAGTACTTC.

The V gene is TRBV5-4, the J gene TRBJ2-3; D may be TRBD1 (6 bases). Germline CDR1 is SGHNT and CDR2 is YYREEE (reference sequence). V dropped 3 bases and J dropped 2 bases, with 10 bases sitting between them. The CDR3 covers 14 residues. The CDR3 nucleotides read TGTGCCAGCAGCTCGGACAGCACCACAGATACGCAGTATTTT. Amino acids: CASSSDSTTDTQYF.

This rearrangement joins TRBV5-1 to TRBJ1-1, with 9 bases matching TRBD1. Germline CDR1 and CDR2: SGHRS and YFSETQ. The CDR3 consists of 15 residues. Trimming took 2 bases from V and 7 from J; bases not matched to a gene: 9. CDR3 DNA sequence: TGCGCCAGCAGCTTACCCCGGACAGGGGATGATGAAGCTTTCTTT. It is translated as CASSLPRTGDDEAFF.

The genes are TRBV28 and TRBJ2-4; 10 positions agree with TRBD1. Germline CDR1 and CDR2: MDHEN and SYDVKM. Trimming cost V 4 bases and J 3 bases; bases outside gene matches: 12. The CDR3 is made up of 18 amino acids. For the CDR3, the DNA is TGTGCCAGCAGTTCTCCCGACAGGGGGCTTAGAGGCAAAAACATTCAGTACTTC. This translates into CASSSPDRGLRGKNIQYF. The full variable domain, completed using reference TRBV28 and TRBJ2-4, is DVKVTQSSRYLVKRTGEKVFLECVQDMDHENMFWYRQDPGLGLRLIYFSYDVKMKEKGDIPEGYSVSREKKERFSLILESASTNQTSMYLCASSSPDRGLRGKNIQYFGAGTRLSVL.

This clone was seen more than once but under ten times. V usage is TRBV9 and J usage is TRBJ1-2, with D perhaps TRBD1 (5 bases). This CDR3 has 12 amino acids. V was trimmed by 4 bases and J by 10 bases, leaving 14 bases between them. CDR1 and CDR2 from the germline V gene are SGDLS and YYNGEE. CDR3 amino acids: CASSPTGRNYTF. The CDR3 region has the DNA TGTGCCAGCAGCCCTACAGGTCGGAACTACACCTTC.

The chain uses TRBV19 and TRBJ1-2; D is ambiguous. Germline CDR1 and CDR2: LNHDA and SQIVND (reference sequence). V was clipped by 7 bases and J by 5 bases, with 8 bases between them. The CDR3 contains 11 residues. The CDR3 nucleotides are TGTGCCAGTATGGCGGCGTATGGCTACACCTTC. Encoded protein: CASMAAYGYTF.

The table lists this clone with a few counts. Sequence at one end of the junction differs from germline and may be a read error. V is TRBV6-1 and J is TRBJ1-3; 8 bases agree with TRBD1. There are 15 residues in the CDR3. Germline assignment: CDR1 MNHNS and CDR2 SASEGT. DNA for the CDR3: TGTGCCAGCAGAGAAGGGACAGGTAGAGGAAACACCATATATTTT. Protein: CASREGTGRGNTIYF.

This chain joins TRBV2 and TRBJ2-2, with unresolved D. Trimming left V 2 bases short and J 6 bases short, with 7 bases between. The germline V gene encodes CDR1 SNHLY and CDR2 FYNNEI. CDR3 length: 13 residues. The CDR3 DNA sequence: TGTGCCAGCAGTGAAAGAGGCCCCGGGGAGCTGTTTTTT. Protein product: CASSERGPGELFF.

The V gene is TRBV7-9, the J gene TRBJ1-2; a weak D match, TRBD1 (5 bases). The V and J ends lost 1 base and 4 bases respectively, with 7 bases between them. The CDR3 has 13 residues. Looked up from germline, CDR1 is SEHNR and CDR2 is FQNEAQ (reference sequence). Written as DNA, the CDR3 is TGTGCCAGCAGCTTAGGGGGCGGCTATGGCTACACCTTC. This encodes CASSLGGGYGYTF. The full variable domain, with the rest looked up from reference TRBV7-9 and TRBJ1-2, is DTGVSQNPRHKITKRGQNVTFRCDPISEHNRLYWYRQTLGQGPEFLTYFQNEAQLEKSRLLSDRFSAERPKGSFSTLEIQRTEQGDSAMYLCASSLGGGYGYTFGSGTRLTVV.